The T cell receptor beta chain described here comes from a study of response to subunit inactivated influenza vaccine (dated by TCRdb to between 2018 and 2020). In the study overall: Deep quantitative profiling of the T cell receptor repertoire was used in the study to follow responses to a trivalent subunit inactivated influenza vaccine. Results the study describes overall, beyond this receptor: According to the authors, only a limited number of new T cells may be recruited by each seasonal influenza vaccination.

This clonotype was seen a handful of times. Its antigen has not been determined. No much larger clonotype is one base removed from it; base qualities were not supplied. Library generation was performed with RT-PCR. Data came from an Illumina HiSeq 2500. TCRdb redid the processing of the public reads, applying fastp at Q25 and MiXCR, and retained in-frame beta chains. Rows are combined by CDR3 protein, so each entry shows the most common genes and DNA. The table for this sample lists about 240,000 distinct CDR3 sequences; over 9% of them were counted only once. The biggest ten clones account for about 7.8% of the sample. The germline V gene specifies MNHEY as CDR1 and SVGAGI as CDR2. Cut back by 4 bases and 4 bases, the V and J ends lie 13 bases apart. The CDR3 runs 14 amino acids, cysteine and phenylalanine included. This entry keeps only the CDR3 DNA: 42 bases, framed from base 1.

The sample consisted of non-naive T cells sorted from PBMCs, taken 14 to 15 days before vaccination. The cell subset or site tag for this specimen amounts to: memory T cell fraction. This chain joins TRBV6-5 to TRBJ2-5; the D gene is possibly TRBD1 or TRBD2, with 6 bases matching each. This receptor was taken from a man aged 50-59 years who received an inactivated influenza vaccine. Donor details come from another sample of the same person, matched by shared clones. The CDR3 loop reads CASSSVGGRETQYF. At the DNA level, the sequence is TGTGCCAGCAGTTCGGTTGGGGGGCGAGAGACCCAGTACTTC.